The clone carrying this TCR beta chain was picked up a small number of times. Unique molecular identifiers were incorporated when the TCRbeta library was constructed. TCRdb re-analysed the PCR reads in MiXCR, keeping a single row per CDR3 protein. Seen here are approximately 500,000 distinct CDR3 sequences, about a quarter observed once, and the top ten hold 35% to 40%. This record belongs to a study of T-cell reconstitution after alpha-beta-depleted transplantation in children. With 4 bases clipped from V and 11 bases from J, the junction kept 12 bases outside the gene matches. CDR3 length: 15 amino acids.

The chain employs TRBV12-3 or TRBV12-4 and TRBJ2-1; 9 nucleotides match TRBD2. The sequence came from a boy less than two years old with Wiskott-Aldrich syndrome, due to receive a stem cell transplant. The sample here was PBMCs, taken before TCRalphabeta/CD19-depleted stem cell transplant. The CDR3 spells CASSSPGLALGKQFF. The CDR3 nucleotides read TGTGCCAGCAGTTCCCCGGGACTAGCCCTTGGGAAGCAGTTCTTC.